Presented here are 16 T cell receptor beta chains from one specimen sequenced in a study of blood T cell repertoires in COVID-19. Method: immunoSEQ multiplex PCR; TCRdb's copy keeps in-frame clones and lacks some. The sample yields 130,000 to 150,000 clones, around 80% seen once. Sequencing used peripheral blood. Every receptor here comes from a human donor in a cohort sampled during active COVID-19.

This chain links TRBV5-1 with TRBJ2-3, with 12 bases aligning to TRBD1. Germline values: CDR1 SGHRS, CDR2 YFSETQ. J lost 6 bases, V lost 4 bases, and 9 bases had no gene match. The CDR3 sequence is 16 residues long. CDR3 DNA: TGCGCCAGCAGCGGCGGGACAGGGGGCTTTGGGGATACGCAGTATTTT. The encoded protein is CASSGGTGGFGDTQYF. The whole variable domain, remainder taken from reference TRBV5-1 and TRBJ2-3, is KAGVTQTPRYLIKTRGQQVTLSCSPISGHRSVSWYQQTPGQGLQFLFEYFSETQRNKGNFPGRFSGRQFSNSRSEMNVSTLELGDSALYLCASSGGTGGFGDTQYFGPGTRLTVL.

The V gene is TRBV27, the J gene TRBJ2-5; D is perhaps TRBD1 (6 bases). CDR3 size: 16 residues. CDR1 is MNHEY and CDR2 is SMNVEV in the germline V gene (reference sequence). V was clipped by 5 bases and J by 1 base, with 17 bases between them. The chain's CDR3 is CASSKDRTVFQETQYF. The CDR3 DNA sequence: TGTGCCAGCAGTAAAGACCGGACAGTATTCCAAGAGACCCAGTACTTC.

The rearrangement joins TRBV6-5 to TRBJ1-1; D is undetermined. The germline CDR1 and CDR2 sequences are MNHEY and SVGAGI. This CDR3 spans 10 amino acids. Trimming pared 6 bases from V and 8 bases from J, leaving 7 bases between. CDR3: CASREWEAFF. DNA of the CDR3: TGTGCCAGCAGGGAGTGGGAAGCTTTCTTT.

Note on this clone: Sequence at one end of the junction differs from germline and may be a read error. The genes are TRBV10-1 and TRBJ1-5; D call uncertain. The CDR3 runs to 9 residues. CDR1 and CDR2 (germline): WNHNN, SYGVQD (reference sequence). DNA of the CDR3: TGCGCCAGCAGTGAACCCGGGGATTTT. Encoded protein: CASSEPGDF.

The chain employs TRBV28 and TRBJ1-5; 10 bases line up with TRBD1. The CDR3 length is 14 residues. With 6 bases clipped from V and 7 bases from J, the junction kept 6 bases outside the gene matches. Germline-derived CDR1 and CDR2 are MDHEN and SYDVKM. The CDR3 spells CASRTGGELQPQHF. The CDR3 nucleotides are TGTGCCAGCAGGACAGGGGGCGAACTGCAGCCCCAGCATTTT.

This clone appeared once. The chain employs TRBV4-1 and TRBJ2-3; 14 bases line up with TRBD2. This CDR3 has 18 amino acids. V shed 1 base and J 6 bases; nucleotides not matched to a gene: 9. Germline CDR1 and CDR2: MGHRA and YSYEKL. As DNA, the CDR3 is TGCGCCAGCAGCCAAGGCCCCTGGACTAGCGGGGGGCGGGATACGCAGTATTTT. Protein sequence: CASSQGPWTSGGRDTQYF.

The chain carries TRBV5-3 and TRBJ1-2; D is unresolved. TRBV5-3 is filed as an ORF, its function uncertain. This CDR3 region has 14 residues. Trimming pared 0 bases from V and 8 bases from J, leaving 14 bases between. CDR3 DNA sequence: TGTGCCAGAAGCTTGGAGCTCGGGTCCTGGGGCTACACCTTC. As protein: CARSLELGSWGYTF.

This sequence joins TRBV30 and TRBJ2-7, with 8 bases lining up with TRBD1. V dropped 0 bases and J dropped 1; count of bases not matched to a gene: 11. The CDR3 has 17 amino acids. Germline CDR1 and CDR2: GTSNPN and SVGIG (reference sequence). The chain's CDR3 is CAWSVLWGTGNSYEQYF. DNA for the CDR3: TGTGCCTGGAGTGTTCTGTGGGGGACAGGAAATTCCTACGAGCAGTACTTC. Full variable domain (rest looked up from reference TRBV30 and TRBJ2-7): SQTIHQWPATLVQPVGSPLSLECTVEGTSNPNLYWYRQAAGRGLQLLFYSVGIGQISSEVPQNLSASRPQDRQFILSSKKLLLSDSGFYLCAWSVLWGTGNSYEQYFGPGTRLTVT.

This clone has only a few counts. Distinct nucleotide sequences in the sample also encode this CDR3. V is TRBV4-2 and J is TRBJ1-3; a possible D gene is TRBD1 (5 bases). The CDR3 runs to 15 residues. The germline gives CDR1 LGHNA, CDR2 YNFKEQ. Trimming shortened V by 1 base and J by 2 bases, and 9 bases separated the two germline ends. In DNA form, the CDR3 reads TGTGCCAGCAGCCAAGTGGTAGGGGCTGGAAACACCATATATTTT. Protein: CASSQVVGAGNTIYF.

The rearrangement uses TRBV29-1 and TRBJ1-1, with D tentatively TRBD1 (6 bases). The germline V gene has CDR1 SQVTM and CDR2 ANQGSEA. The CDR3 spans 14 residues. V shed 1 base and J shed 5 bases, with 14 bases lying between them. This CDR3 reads CSVEGEGGWTEAFF. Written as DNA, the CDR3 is TGCAGCGTTGAAGGGGAGGGGGGCTGGACTGAAGCTTTCTTT.

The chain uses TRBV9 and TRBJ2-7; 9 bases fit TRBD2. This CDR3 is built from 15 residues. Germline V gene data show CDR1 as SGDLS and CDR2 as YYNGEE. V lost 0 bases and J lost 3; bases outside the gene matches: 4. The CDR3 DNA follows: TGTGCCAGCAGCGTAGGGGCTAGCGGGGACTACGAGCAGTACTTC. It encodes CASSVGASGDYEQYF. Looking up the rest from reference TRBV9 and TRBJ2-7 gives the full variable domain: DSGVTQTPKHLITATGQRVTLRCSPRSGDLSVYWYQQSLDQGLQFLIQYYNGEERAKGNILERFSAQQFPDLHSELNLSSLELGDSALYFCASSVGASGDYEQYFGPGTRLTVT.

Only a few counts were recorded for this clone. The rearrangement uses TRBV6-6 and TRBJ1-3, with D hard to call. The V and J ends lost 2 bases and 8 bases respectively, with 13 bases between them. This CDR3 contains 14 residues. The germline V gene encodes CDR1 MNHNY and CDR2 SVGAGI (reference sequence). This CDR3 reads CASSYDLHADTIYF. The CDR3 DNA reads TGTGCCAGCAGTTACGACCTCCACGCGGACACCATATATTTT.

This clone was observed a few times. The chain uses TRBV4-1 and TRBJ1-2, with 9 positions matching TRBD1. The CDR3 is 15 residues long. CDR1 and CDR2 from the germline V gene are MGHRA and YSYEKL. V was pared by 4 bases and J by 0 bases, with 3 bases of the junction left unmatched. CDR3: CASSRGQGTNYGYTF. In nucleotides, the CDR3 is TGCGCCAGCAGCCGGGGACAGGGAACTAACTATGGCTACACCTTC.

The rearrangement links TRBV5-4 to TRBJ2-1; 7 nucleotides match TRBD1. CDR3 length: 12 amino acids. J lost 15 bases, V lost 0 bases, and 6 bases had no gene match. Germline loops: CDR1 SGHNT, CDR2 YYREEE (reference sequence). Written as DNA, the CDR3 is TGTGCCAGCAGCTTGGGGCAGGGGGTTATGTTCTTC. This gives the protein CASSLGQGVMFF.

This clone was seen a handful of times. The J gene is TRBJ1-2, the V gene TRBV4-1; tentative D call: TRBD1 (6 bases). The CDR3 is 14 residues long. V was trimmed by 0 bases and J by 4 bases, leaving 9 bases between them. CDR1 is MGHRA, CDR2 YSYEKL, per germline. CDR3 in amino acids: CASSQDQQGYGYTF. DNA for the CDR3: TGCGCCAGCAGCCAAGATCAACAGGGCTATGGCTACACCTTC.

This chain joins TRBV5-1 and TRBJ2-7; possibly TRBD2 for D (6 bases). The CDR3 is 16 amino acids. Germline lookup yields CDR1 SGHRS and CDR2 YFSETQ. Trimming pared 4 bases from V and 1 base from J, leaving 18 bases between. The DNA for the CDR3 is TGCGCCAGCAGCGTAGGCGGAGGCGGGGCGTCCTACGAGCAGTACTTC. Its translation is CASSVGGGGASYEQYF.